The present entry profiles one TCR beta chain with its context. The data derive from a study of T-cell reconstitution after alpha-beta-depleted transplantation in children. Germline values: CDR1 SEHNR, CDR2 FQNEAQ (reference sequence). Trimming shortened V by 3 bases and J by 5 bases, and 20 bases separated the two germline ends. This CDR3 is 17 amino acids long. Construction of the TCRbeta library involved unique molecular identifiers. TCRdb passed the PCR reads through MiXCR, listing each CDR3 protein once. The table has some 200,000 distinct CDR3 sequences, under 13% seen once; the top ten hold 28%.

The chain recombines TRBV7-9 with TRBJ2-1; D may correspond to TRBD1 or TRBD2 (5 bases each). The TCR was taken from a child under three years old with acute myeloid leukemia, due to receive a stem cell transplant. The sequences come from PBMCs, collected before TCRalphabeta/CD19-depleted stem cell transplant. The chain's CDR3 is CASSLAGKGNPHNEQFF. The DNA of the CDR3 is TGTGCCAGCAGCTTGGCGGGCAAGGGGAACCCCCACAATGAGCAGTTCTTC.